The next 6 T cell receptor beta chains were all read from a single sample in a study of shared clonotypes between healthy human individuals. Assay: immunoSEQ multiplex PCR; the TCRdb copy retains only in-frame clones and omits some. The sample contains about 650,000 clones, about 95% of which appear only once. Naive CD8 cells lacked CD45RO, underwent positive selection for CCR7 and left out terminally differentiated effector memory CD45RA+ cells. The sequenced material came from naive CD8+ T cells sorted from blood. These receptors all come from a woman aged 30 to 39 in good health.

The V call is TRBV28, the J call TRBJ2-7; no definite D call. Trimming cost V 5 bases and J 1 base, with 12 bases left between them. The CDR3 extends over 14 amino acids. CDR1 is MDHEN, CDR2 SYDVKM, per germline. The CDR3 DNA is TGTGCCAGCAGTAGTCGGGTCAGATCCTACGAGCAGTACTTC. Translated: CASSSRVRSYEQYF. The variable domain in full, with the rest retrieved from reference TRBV28 and TRBJ2-7, is DVKVTQSSRYLVKRTGEKVFLECVQDMDHENMFWYRQDPGLGLRLIYFSYDVKMKEKGDIPEGYSVSREKKERFSLILESASTNQTSMYLCASSSRVRSYEQYFGPGTRLTVT.

This chain links TRBV11-2 with TRBJ2-5, with D hard to call. Trimming took 5 bases from V and 5 from J, leaving 9 bases between them. Germline V gene data show CDR1 as SGHAT and CDR2 as FQNNGV. This CDR3 contains 12 residues. The CDR3 DNA sequence: TGTGCCAGCAGCCAAGACTGGGAGACCCAGTACTTC. It is translated as CASSQDWETQYF.

This clone was seen a handful of times. The rearrangement links TRBV28 to TRBJ1-5; TRBD1 matches 8 bases. The CDR3 contains 12 residues. J was trimmed by 10 bases and V by 8 bases; bases with no gene match: 7. The germline V gene has CDR1 MDHEN and CDR2 SYDVKM. The CDR3 coding sequence is TGTGCCAGCGGGACAGGTCTCAATCCCCAGCATTTT. Amino acid sequence: CASGTGLNPQHF. Full variable domain (rest looked up from reference TRBV28 and TRBJ1-5): DVKVTQSSRYLVKRTGEKVFLECVQDMDHENMFWYRQDPGLGLRLIYFSYDVKMKEKGDIPEGYSVSREKKERFSLILESASTNQTSMYLCASGTGLNPQHFGDGTRLSIL.

Regarding this clone: This specimen includes other DNA sequences encoding the same CDR3. The rearrangement links TRBV9 to TRBJ2-3; no reliable D call. Germline values: CDR1 SGDLS, CDR2 YYNGEE. The V end was cut by 3 bases, the J end by 3 bases, with 8 bases between. The CDR3 is 13 residues long. In DNA, the CDR3 is TGTGCCAGCAGCGCGTCTGGGACAGATACGCAGTATTTT. Amino acids: CASSASGTDTQYF.

The chain recombines TRBV4-1 with TRBJ2-7, with 12 positions matching TRBD1. Trimming took 3 bases from V and 4 from J; bases not matched to a gene: 4. CDR3 length equals 15 residues. The V gene's germline CDR1 is MGHRA and CDR2 YSYEKL. CDR3 region: CASSHPGQGAYEQYF. For the CDR3, the DNA is TGCGCCAGCAGCCATCCGGGACAGGGGGCTTACGAGCAGTACTTC.

This clone was counted once. This rearrangement joins TRBV27 to TRBJ2-1, with D perhaps being TRBD1 or TRBD2 (5 bases each). The V and J ends lost 6 bases and 0 bases respectively, with 12 bases between them. The CDR3 has 15 residues. In germline, CDR1 is MNHEY, CDR2 SMNVEV (reference sequence). CDR3 region: CASSPIGGSYNEQFF. The CDR3 nucleotides are TGTGCCAGCAGCCCAATTGGGGGCTCCTACAATGAGCAGTTCTTC.